The present entry profiles one TCR beta chain with its context. Antigen: not known. The data were produced by immunoSEQ multiplex PCR, yet TCRdb's version contains in-frame clones alone and is incomplete. The table includes 350,000 to 400,000 clones, approximately 86% detected once. The data are from a study of Ad26.COV2.S vaccination and SARS-CoV-2 variants. In the study overall: Participants got Ad26.COV2.S intramuscularly, once or twice 56 days apart.

Study-wide results and caveats: Among vaccine recipients, spike-specific TCR breadth exceeded that of placebo recipients.

The V gene's germline CDR1 is SGHKS and CDR2 YYEKEE (reference sequence). Trimming cost V 4 bases and J 8 bases; bases outside gene matches: 10. This CDR3 region has 15 residues. Documented treatment: approximately 18 received Ad26.COV2.S at low or high dose, single or two shots; several received placebo; per-sample allocation not given. Day 63 after the first injection of vaccine or placebo was the sampling time. The specimen was peripheral blood, collected in a trial of Ad26.COV2.S vaccine versus placebo. The origin of this receptor is a person aged 18-65 years who received the Ad26.COV2.S COVID-19 vaccine or a placebo. V and J are TRBV5-5 and TRBJ1-4; 8 bases align to TRBD1. CDR3: CASSQPGTGREKLFF. The CDR3 region has the DNA TGTGCCAGCAGCCAGCCCGGGACAGGTCGCGAAAAACTGTTTTTT. The entire variable domain, with the rest obtained from reference TRBV5-5 and TRBJ1-4, is as follows: DAGVTQSPTHLIKTRGQQVTLRCSPISGHKSVSWYQQVLGQGPQFIFQYYEKEERGRGNFPDRFSARQFPNYSSELNVNALLLGDSALYLCASSQPGTGREKLFFGSGTQLSVL.